The 4 T cell receptor beta chains below all came from one sample that was sequenced in a study of cytomegalovirus exposure and HLA in healthy donors. Researchers ran the PCR with 60 Vbeta and 13 Jbeta primers. Generated by immunoSEQ multiplex PCR, the TCRdb table keeps only in-frame clones and is missing some. The sample holds about 140,000 clones, approximately 82% seen once. Sample: PBMCs. The receptors were gathered from a woman aged 40 to 49 in good health and CMV-seronegative.

This clone was counted only a few times. V and J are TRBV7-2 and TRBJ1-1; no clear D gene. The CDR3 totals 14 residues. The V gene lost 1 base and the J gene lost 5 bases, with 11 bases spanning the gap. Germline lookup yields CDR1 SGHTA and CDR2 FQGNSA. CDR3 sequence: CASSLESGVTEAFF. CDR3 DNA: TGTGCCAGCAGCTTAGAATCCGGGGTGACTGAAGCTTTCTTT. The full variable domain, with the rest looked up from reference TRBV7-2 and TRBJ1-1, is GAGVSQSPSNKVTEKGKDVELRCDPISGHTALYWYRQSLGQGLEFLIYFQGNSAPDKSGLPSDRFSAERTGGSVSTLTIQRTQQEDSAVYLCASSLESGVTEAFFGQGTRLTVV.

The rearrangement joins TRBV28 to TRBJ2-7; 9 bases agree with TRBD1. Germline assignment: CDR1 MDHEN and CDR2 SYDVKM. The CDR3 totals 16 residues. Trimming at V came to 7 bases and at J to 3 bases, leaving 13 bases not matched to a gene. CDR3 sequence: CASIPSGGQGSYEQYF. The CDR3 region has the DNA TGTGCCAGCATCCCCTCTGGGGGACAGGGTAGCTACGAGCAGTACTTC. The full variable domain, in which reference TRBV28 and TRBJ2-7 provide the parts outside the CDR3, is DVKVTQSSRYLVKRTGEKVFLECVQDMDHENMFWYRQDPGLGLRLIYFSYDVKMKEKGDIPEGYSVSREKKERFSLILESASTNQTSMYLCASIPSGGQGSYEQYFGPGTRLTVT.

The chain is built from TRBV27 and TRBJ1-2; the D is unclear. Per germline, CDR1 MNHEY and CDR2 SMNVEV (reference sequence). V lost 2 bases and J lost 4, with 17 bases in between. The CDR3 sequence is 16 residues long. In DNA form, the CDR3 reads TGTGCCAGCAGTTTAGAGCGGCACCCAACGTCCTATGGCTACACCTTC. Translated: CASSLERHPTSYGYTF.

V is TRBV10-3 and J is TRBJ2-3; 7 nucleotides agree with TRBD2. After removal of 6 bases from V and 4 bases from J, the junction contained 4 bases not matched to a gene. Germline V CDR1 and CDR2: ENHRY, SYGVKD. This CDR3 region has 13 residues. CDR3 nucleotides: TGTGCCATCAGGGGGGAGGGCCCAGATACGCAGTATTTT. Translating it yields CAIRGEGPDTQYF.